The rows below give T cell receptor beta chains drawn from one sample of a study of T-cell reconstitution after alpha-beta-depleted transplantation in children. TCRdb called the PCR reads again in MiXCR, with one record for every CDR3 protein. Counted here are approximately 190,000 distinct CDR3 sequences, 5% to 6.5% occurring once; the ten biggest clones make up about 4.4%. Specimen: PBMCs, collected before TCRalphabeta/CD19-depleted stem cell transplant. The receptors shown here come from a girl under two years old with combined immunodeficiency, due to receive a stem cell transplant. Both conserved end residues are part of each CDR3. Each record gives: D gene, clone size, J gene, V gene, CDR3 protein, CDR3 DNA. D genes are given only for firm matches. Clone size appears in some rows only: once, few, many, or a class for an expanded clone.

d_gene: TRBD1; abundance: many; j_gene: TRBJ1-6; v_gene: TRBV4-3; CDR3aa: CASSLRAGTGQSPLHF; CDR3nt: TGCGCCAGCAGCCTACGCGCCGGGACAGGCCAATCACCCCTCCACTTT
d_gene: -; abundance: many; j_gene: TRBJ1-1; v_gene: TRBV27; CDR3aa: CASSLRGMDEAFF; CDR3nt: TGTGCCAGCAGTTTGAGGGGGATGGATGAAGCTTTCTTT
d_gene: -; abundance: -; j_gene: TRBJ1-1; v_gene: TRBV7-4; CDR3aa: CASSLPDRYTEAFF; CDR3nt: TGTGCCAGCAGCTTACCCGACCGTTACACTGAAGCTTTCTTT
d_gene: -; abundance: many; j_gene: TRBJ1-1; v_gene: TRBV27; CDR3aa: CASSFDLRGFYTEAFF; CDR3nt: TGTGCCAGCAGTTTCGATCTCAGGGGTTTTTACACTGAAGCTTTCTTT
d_gene: -; abundance: many; j_gene: TRBJ2-2; v_gene: TRBV5-6; CDR3aa: CASRLSIHTGELFF; CDR3nt: TGTGCCAGCAGACTATCTATTCACACCGGGGAGCTGTTTTTT
d_gene: -; abundance: many; j_gene: TRBJ2-1; v_gene: TRBV20-1; CDR3aa: CSASGSPYNEQFF; CDR3nt: TGCAGTGCTAGCGGGAGTCCTTACAATGAGCAGTTCTTC
d_gene: -; abundance: many; j_gene: TRBJ2-3; v_gene: TRBV27; CDR3aa: CASSLSPPGDSGSGGSTDTQYF; CDR3nt: TGTGCCAGCAGTTTATCTCCCCCAGGGGACAGCGGGAGTGGGGGGTCCACAGATACGCAGTATTTT
d_gene: -; abundance: many; j_gene: TRBJ2-7; v_gene: TRBV5-5; CDR3aa: CASSLTFWYSYEQYF; CDR3nt: TGTGCCAGCAGCTTGACATTCTGGTACTCCTACGAGCAGTACTTC
d_gene: -; abundance: many; j_gene: TRBJ2-3; v_gene: TRBV7-3; CDR3aa: CASSPIAGVRTDTQYF; CDR3nt: TGTGCCAGCAGCCCTATCGCCGGGGTACGCACAGATACGCAGTATTTT
d_gene: TRBD1; abundance: many; j_gene: TRBJ2-3; v_gene: TRBV3-1; CDR3aa: CASSQGTGWADTQYF; CDR3nt: TGTGCCAGCAGCCAAGGGACAGGCTGGGCAGATACGCAGTATTTT
d_gene: TRBD2; abundance: -; j_gene: TRBJ2-3; v_gene: TRBV4-1; CDR3aa: CASSLDGGGEDTQYF; CDR3nt: TGCGCCAGCAGCCTAGATGGGGGAGGGGAGGATACGCAGTATTTT
d_gene: TRBD2; abundance: -; j_gene: TRBJ2-2; v_gene: TRBV4-3; CDR3aa: CASSPTSGGAGDGELFF; CDR3nt: TGCGCCAGCAGCCCGACTAGCGGGGGGGCCGGGGACGGGGAGCTGTTTTTT
d_gene: -; abundance: many; j_gene: TRBJ2-3; v_gene: TRBV5-6; CDR3aa: CASSLYTDTQYF; CDR3nt: TGTGCCAGCAGCCTTTATACAGATACGCAGTATTTT
d_gene: TRBD1; abundance: many; j_gene: TRBJ2-7; v_gene: TRBV11-2; CDR3aa: CASSPTRDRLGEQYF; CDR3nt: TGTGCCAGCAGCCCCACCCGGGACAGGCTTGGCGAGCAGTACTTC
d_gene: -; abundance: few; j_gene: TRBJ1-5; v_gene: TRBV7-2; CDR3aa: CASSLELSNQPQHF; CDR3nt: TGTGCCAGCAGCTTAGAGTTGAGCAATCAGCCCCAGCATTTT
d_gene: -; abundance: many; j_gene: TRBJ2-3; v_gene: TRBV5-5; CDR3aa: CASSLEGTRVYTQYF; CDR3nt: TGTGCCAGCAGCTTGGAAGGGACACGCGTCTATACGCAGTATTTT
d_gene: TRBD1; abundance: many; j_gene: TRBJ2-3; v_gene: TRBV5-1; CDR3aa: CASSLRQGANLPDTQYF; CDR3nt: TGCGCCAGCAGCCTAAGACAGGGGGCCAATCTCCCAGATACGCAGTATTTT
d_gene: -; abundance: once; j_gene: TRBJ1-3; v_gene: TRBV5-1; CDR3aa: CASSPAIVGPGNTIYF; CDR3nt: TGCGCCAGCAGCCCAGCGATTGTGGGGCCGGGAAACACCATATATTTT
d_gene: -; abundance: many; j_gene: TRBJ2-6; v_gene: TRBV9; CDR3aa: CASSGTRDGTSGANVLTF; CDR3nt: TGTGCCAGCAGCGGAACCCGGGACGGGACTTCTGGGGCCAACGTCCTGACTTTC
d_gene: TRBD2; abundance: many; j_gene: TRBJ2-1; v_gene: TRBV6-2/TRBV6-3; CDR3aa: CASSLGNLAGYSYNEQFF; CDR3nt: TGTGCCAGCAGTTTAGGGAATCTAGCGGGGTACTCCTACAATGAGCAGTTCTTC
d_gene: TRBD1; abundance: -; j_gene: TRBJ2-7; v_gene: TRBV4-1; CDR3aa: CASSQKPPTGAESYEQYF; CDR3nt: TGCGCCAGCAGCCAAAAGCCCCCCACAGGGGCGGAATCCTACGAGCAGTACTTC
d_gene: TRBD1; abundance: -; j_gene: TRBJ2-3; v_gene: TRBV5-1; CDR3aa: CASSPGQGASTDTQYF; CDR3nt: TGCGCCAGCAGCCCCGGACAGGGTGCTAGCACAGATACGCAGTATTTT
d_gene: -; abundance: many; j_gene: TRBJ2-1; v_gene: TRBV12-3/TRBV12-4; CDR3aa: CASSLGGPGNEQFF; CDR3nt: TGTGCCAGCAGTTTAGGGGGCCCAGGGAATGAGCAGTTCTTC
d_gene: TRBD2; abundance: -; j_gene: TRBJ2-7; v_gene: TRBV28; CDR3aa: CASSFRLAGMAGSYEQYF; CDR3nt: TGTGCCAGCAGTTTTCGACTAGCGGGAATGGCGGGCTCCTACGAGCAGTACTTC
d_gene: -; abundance: many; j_gene: TRBJ2-2; v_gene: TRBV5-6; CDR3aa: CASSPQGQYINTGELFF; CDR3nt: TGTGCCAGCAGCCCGCAGGGGCAGTACATTAACACCGGGGAGCTGTTTTTT
d_gene: TRBD1; abundance: few; j_gene: TRBJ2-7; v_gene: TRBV7-9; CDR3aa: CASSPRTGRKSYEQYF; CDR3nt: TGTGCCAGCAGCCCCCGGACAGGGCGGAAGTCCTACGAGCAGTACTTC
d_gene: TRBD2; abundance: many; j_gene: TRBJ2-3; v_gene: TRBV11-2; CDR3aa: CASSRGTSTDTQYF; CDR3nt: TGTGCCAGCAGCAGAGGGACTAGTACGGATACGCAGTATTTT